This TCR beta chain emerged from a study of human T cells and chemical hapten exposure. About the study: The study sensitized with 2% DPC on a 2 cm by 2 cm patch of upper inner arm skin. Scalp application of diphenylcyclopropenone was performed weekly in patients across the entire roughly 26-week study.

Per the study methods: Across samples, TCR counts had a median of roughly 100,000 and ranged from about 23,224 to 690,600. TCRdb processed the RACE reads anew with MiXCR; each CDR3 protein has one entry. TCRdb's processing, not the authors', yielded these V and J calls. The data show tens of thousands of distinct CDR3 sequences, with around 11% seen just once and about 4% held by the top ten. This clonotype has a count of ten or more. The time point: pre-sensitization, week 0. The treatment was: therapeutic diphenylcyclopropenone sensitization with weekly scalp DPC. CDR1 GTSNPN and CDR2 SVGIG come from the germline V gene (reference sequence). The CDR3 length is 13 residues.

The chain recombines TRBV30 with TRBJ2-7, with 11 nucleotides matching TRBD1. This material consisted of whole blood, taken in connection with sensitization to the hapten diphenylcyclopropenone (DPC). This clonotype was sampled from a woman between 40 and 50 years old with alopecia areata. Some clones in this sample may be carry-over from other donors' samples. Written as DNA, the CDR3 is TGTGCTGGGACAGGGGGAGGTCACTACGAGCAGTACTTC. It is translated as CAGTGGGHYEQYF.